These 7 T cell receptor beta chains share one sample of origin, sequenced in a study of OX40 agonist ivuxolimab in advanced cancers. Profiling relied on immunoSEQ multiplex PCR, and the TCRdb table lists in-frame clones only, not all of them. Of roughly 77,000 clones in the sample, 80% to 95% were seen once. This specimen consisted of CD4+ or CD8+ T cells sorted from blood, obtained in a trial of the OX40 agonist ivuxolimab. These receptors all stem from an adult with an advanced solid tumor such as melanoma, head and neck, liver or kidney cancer.

The gene calls are TRBV27 and TRBJ2-7, with a tentative D call TRBD1 (5 bases). CDR1 is MNHEY and CDR2 is SMNVEV in the germline V gene (reference sequence). CDR3 size: 16 residues. V was shortened by 9 bases and J by 0 bases, with 21 bases between the two germline ends. The CDR3 protein is CASRPRGARSSYEQYF. CDR3 in DNA: TGTGCCAGTCGCCCTCGTGGGGCGAGGAGCTCCTACGAGCAGTACTTC.

This rearrangement joins TRBV6-5 to TRBJ1-1, with D perhaps matching TRBD1 (5 bases). The germline V gene has CDR1 MNHEY and CDR2 SVGAGI. There are 15 residues in the CDR3. The V end lost 1 base, the J end lost 0 bases, and 9 bases lay between the germline ends. The CDR3 spells CASSYFDSVNTEAFF. The CDR3 coding sequence is TGTGCCAGCAGTTACTTTGACAGCGTGAACACTGAAGCTTTCTTT.

The chain links TRBV2 to TRBJ1-1; D remains ambiguous. The V gene lost 2 bases and the J gene lost 10 bases, with 8 bases spanning the gap. Germline CDR1 and CDR2: SNHLY and FYNNEI. The CDR3 totals 11 residues. CDR3 protein: CASSETTVAFF. The CDR3 DNA is TGTGCCAGCAGTGAAACTACCGTAGCTTTCTTT.

This clone came up once. The J gene is TRBJ1-3, the V gene TRBV7-9; D gene ambiguous. Trimming shortened V by 5 bases and J by 4 bases, and 9 bases separated the two germline ends. The CDR3 loop spans 13 amino acids. CDR1 and CDR2 (germline): SEHNR, FQNEAQ (reference sequence). The CDR3 nucleotides are TGTGCCAGCAGCCTCGCCGGCGGAAACACCATATATTTT. Translated, it gives CASSLAGGNTIYF.

This chain joins TRBV5-1 and TRBJ2-1; D perhaps matches TRBD2 (6 bases). The CDR3 sequence is 15 residues long. CDR1 and CDR2 from the germline V gene are SGHRS and YFSETQ. Trimming removed 0 bases from V and 8 bases from J, with 15 bases in between. The CDR3 is CASSLGAPTGDEQFF. The CDR3 DNA is TGCGCCAGCAGCTTGGGAGCGCCAACGGGAGATGAGCAGTTCTTC. The full variable domain, with the rest looked up from reference TRBV5-1 and TRBJ2-1, is KAGVTQTPRYLIKTRGQQVTLSCSPISGHRSVSWYQQTPGQGLQFLFEYFSETQRNKGNFPGRFSGRQFSNSRSEMNVSTLELGDSALYLCASSLGAPTGDEQFFGPGTRLTVL.

V gene TRBV7-8 combines with J gene TRBJ1-4; D call uncertain. Trimming pared 1 base from V and 0 bases from J, leaving 15 bases between. The germline V gene has CDR1 SGHVS and CDR2 FQNEAQ. This CDR3 comprises 18 residues. The chain's CDR3 is CASSLVRAPQTTNEKLFF. The DNA of the CDR3 is TGTGCCAGCAGCTTAGTCCGGGCCCCACAGACAACTAATGAAAAACTGTTTTTT.

The chain couples TRBV10-3 to TRBJ2-4; D is ambiguous. Trimming left V 4 bases short and J 9 bases short, with 13 bases between. The CDR3 is made up of 13 amino acids. Germline values: CDR1 ENHRY, CDR2 SYGVKD. CDR3 nucleotides: TGTGCCATCAGTGCAGAGACAATAGGCATTCAGTACTTC. Its translation is CAISAETIGIQYF.